This is a list of T cell receptor beta chains from one sample in a study of blood T cell repertoires in COVID-19. This table comes from immunoSEQ multiplex PCR, and its TCRdb copy is limited to in-frame clones, with some not included. The table lists under 60,000 clones, around 79% of them singletons, with 20% to 30% in the top ten. The sequenced material came from peripheral blood. Every receptor here comes from a man in his 70s with acute or convalescent COVID-19. CDR3s include the opening cysteine and the closing phenylalanine or tryptophan. The D gene is left open where the match is weak. Size is omitted from some rows. Given values are once, few, many or a class for expanded clones.

few,16,TRBJ2-1,TRBD1,TRBV6-2/TRBV6-3,CASSRPGQGSLNEQFF,TGTGCCAGCAGTCGTCCGGGACAGGGATCCCTCAATGAGCAGTTCTTC
.,15,TRBJ2-1,TRBD2,TRBV7-2,CASSFSGGAVNEQFF,TGTGCCAGCAGCTTTAGCGGGGGGGCGGTCAATGAGCAGTTCTTC
few,14,TRBJ2-3,TRBD2,TRBV5-1,CASRPSGDSDTQYF,TGCGCCAGCAGGCCTAGCGGAGACTCAGATACGCAGTATTTT
.,14,TRBJ2-7,.,TRBV5-1,CASSSSGTNYEQYF,TGCGCCAGCAGCTCGTCCGGGACAAACTACGAGCAGTACTTC
.,15,TRBJ2-2,.,TRBV4-3,CASSKDVQNTGELFF,TGCGCCAGCAGCAAAGACGTACAGAACACCGGGGAGCTGTTTTTT
.,16,TRBJ1-2,.,TRBV7-9,CASSLGGNPPVYGYTF,TGTGCCAGCAGCTTAGGCGGTAACCCGCCCGTCTATGGCTACACCTTC
.,15,TRBJ1-1,TRBD1,TRBV9,CASSLDRGRGTEAFF,TGTGCCAGCAGCCTGGACAGGGGGCGCGGCACTGAAGCTTTCTTT
.,14,TRBJ2-7,.,TRBV29-1,CSYKERNIFLTQYF,TGCAGCTACAAAGAGAGGAATATTTTTTTGACGCAGTACTTC
many,15,TRBJ2-7,TRBD2,TRBV2,CASSEKAGGPYEQYF,TGTGCCAGCAGTGAAAAGGCGGGGGGCCCCTACGAGCAGTACTTC
.,15,TRBJ2-1,.,TRBV3-1/TRBV3-2,CASSRVGDPYNEQFF,TGTGCCAGCAGCCGGGTGGGAGATCCCTACAATGAGCAGTTCTTC
.,13,TRBJ1-1,TRBD1,TRBV5-1,CASSSQGATEAFF,TGCGCCAGCAGTTCCCAGGGGGCCACTGAAGCTTTCTTT
.,13,TRBJ2-1,.,TRBV3-1/TRBV3-2,CASSVAENNEQFF,TGTGCCAGCAGTGTAGCGGAAAACAATGAGCAGTTCTTC
.,14,TRBJ2-4,.,TRBV5-5,CASSQEQGRDIQYF,TGTGCCAGCAGCCAGGAACAGGGAAGGGACATTCAGTACTTC
.,15,TRBJ1-2,.,TRBV5-6,CASSLGLDANYGYTF,TGTGCCAGCAGCTTGGGACTAGACGCTAACTATGGCTACACCTTC
.,16,TRBJ2-1,TRBD2,TRBV5-6,CASSGTGTSGYNEQFF,TGTGCCAGCAGCGGGACTGGGACTAGCGGTTACAATGAGCAGTTCTTC
.,15,TRBJ2-1,.,TRBV7-3,CASSFAGSSYNEQFF,TGTGCCAGCAGCTTCGCCGGTAGCTCCTACAATGAGCAGTTCTTC
.,16,TRBJ2-5,TRBD2,TRBV7-2,CASSLHVLAGQETQYF,TGTGCCAGCAGCCTTCACGTGCTAGCGGGCCAAGAGACCCAGTACTTC
.,14,TRBJ1-2,.,TRBV18,CASSPSGENYGYTF,TGTGCCAGCTCACCATCAGGGGAAAACTATGGCTACACCTTC
.,11,TRBJ2-1,.,TRBV7-9,CASTPEDEQFF,TGTGCCAGCACCCCAGAGGATGAGCAGTTCTTC
.,18,TRBJ1-2,TRBD1,TRBV4-3,CASSFLPGQGASGYGYTF,TGCGCCAGCAGCTTTTTACCGGGACAGGGGGCAAGTGGCTATGGCTACACCTTC
.,13,TRBJ2-1,.,TRBV27,CASSLDRNNEQFF,TGTGCCAGCAGTTTGGACAGAAACAATGAGCAGTTCTTC
.,13,TRBJ1-1,TRBD1,TRBV20-1,CSASGTGGVEAFF,TGCAGTGCAAGTGGGACAGGGGGCGTTGAAGCTTTCTTT
.,15,TRBJ1-4,.,TRBV11-3,CASQTGVATNEKLFF,TGTGCCAGCCAGACGGGAGTTGCAACTAATGAAAAACTGTTTTTT
.,14,TRBJ1-2,.,TRBV25-1,CASSEYGENYGYTF,TGTGCCAGCAGTGAATACGGGGAAAACTATGGCTACACCTTC
.,15,TRBJ2-5,TRBD2,TRBV6-2/TRBV6-3,CASSPTEGLGETQYF,TGTGCCAGCAGCCCCACCGAGGGACTAGGCGAGACCCAGTACTTC
.,14,TRBJ1-4,.,TRBV19,CASSVTGIGEKLFF,TGTGCCAGTAGTGTCACAGGGATAGGGGAAAAACTGTTTTTT
once,15,TRBJ2-7,.,TRBV7-2,CASSPQAGNSYEQYF,TGTGCCAGCAGCCCCCAAGCCGGGAACTCCTACGAGCAGTACTTC
.,15,TRBJ1-6,TRBD1,TRBV30,CAWTDRGTYNSPLHF,TGTGCCTGGACGGACAGGGGTACCTATAATTCACCCCTCCACTTT
.,15,TRBJ2-1,.,TRBV11-3,CASSRGGDPYNEQFF,TGTGCCAGCAGCCGAGGAGGGGATCCCTACAATGAGCAGTTCTTC
few,15,TRBJ1-1,.,TRBV6-5,CASSYNYNSNTEAFF,TGTGCCAGCAGTTATAACTATAATTCGAACACTGAAGCTTTCTTT
few,13,TRBJ2-7,TRBD2,TRBV2,CASSGTSGYEQYF,TGTGCCAGCAGTGGAACTAGCGGATACGAGCAGTACTTC
.,15,TRBJ1-5,TRBD1,TRBV6-6,CASSRRTGLNQPQHF,TGTGCCAGCAGCCGACGGACAGGGCTTAATCAGCCCCAGCATTTT
.,15,TRBJ2-1,TRBD2,TRBV6-4,CASSDSREGHNEQFF,TGTGCCAGCAGTGACTCCCGGGAGGGCCACAATGAGCAGTTCTTC
.,15,TRBJ1-5,TRBD1,TRBV6-5,CASTRDRDSNQPQHF,TGTGCCAGCACCCGGGACAGAGATAGCAATCAGCCCCAGCATTTT
once,13,TRBJ1-2,.,TRBV28,CASSPSERYGYTF,TGTGCCAGCAGTCCGAGTGAGCGCTATGGCTACACCTTC
.,19,TRBJ2-1,TRBD2,TRBV4-1,CASSQRVAGATPRDNEQFF,TGCGCCAGCAGCCAAAGGGTAGCGGGGGCTACCCCGAGGGATAATGAGCAGTTCTTC
.,15,TRBJ2-1,TRBD2,TRBV28,CASRITSGGAHEQFF,TGTGCCAGCAGGATAACTAGCGGGGGGGCCCATGAGCAGTTCTTC
.,16,TRBJ2-1,TRBD1,TRBV11-3,CASSPRDRVVPNEQFF,TGTGCCAGCAGCCCCCGTGACAGGGTGGTTCCCAATGAGCAGTTCTTC
medium-sized,14,TRBJ1-6,.,TRBV6-4,CASSTQGFNSPLHF,TGTGCCAGCAGTACACAGGGATTCAATTCACCCCTCCACTTT
few,12,TRBJ1-1,TRBD1,TRBV12-3/TRBV12-4,CASSPRGTEAFF,TGTGCCAGCAGTCCCAGGGGGACTGAAGCTTTCTTT
.,14,TRBJ1-3,.,TRBV9,CASSVGTAWNTIYF,TGTGCCAGCAGCGTAGGAACAGCCTGGAACACCATATATTTT
.,15,TRBJ2-2,TRBD1,TRBV27,CASSSRDRVTGELFF,TGTGCCAGCAGTTCCCGGGACAGGGTTACCGGGGAGCTGTTTTTT
.,13,TRBJ2-5,.,TRBV7-7,CASSYELRETQYF,TGTGCTAGCAGCTATGAACTGCGGGAGACCCAGTACTTC
.,16,TRBJ1-1,.,TRBV15,CATSRELASDRREAFF,TGTGCCACCAGCAGAGAATTGGCCAGCGACCGGCGGGAAGCTTTCTTT
.,12,TRBJ1-5,.,TRBV25-1,CASSDPRGFLHF,TGTGCCAGCAGTGATCCCCGGGGGTTTTTGCATTTT
.,13,TRBJ2-5,.,TRBV10-3,CAIRYRDGETQYF,TGTGCCATCAGATACAGGGATGGAGAGACCCAGTACTTC
.,15,TRBJ2-1,.,TRBV5-4,CASSSTTVDYNEQFF,TGTGCCAGCAGCTCAACTACGGTGGATTACAATGAGCAGTTCTTC
.,16,TRBJ1-2,TRBD1,TRBV5-5,CASSTTGTALSYGYTF,TGTGCCAGCAGCACTACCGGGACAGCGCTAAGTTATGGCTACACCTTC
few,17,TRBJ2-2,.,TRBV3-1/TRBV3-2,CASSQDLGRDYTGELFF,TGTGCCAGCAGCCAAGATCTGGGGCGGGACTACACCGGGGAGCTGTTTTTT
.,16,TRBJ2-1,TRBD2,TRBV7-3,CASSQLGTSPYNEQFF,TGTGCCAGCAGCCAACTCGGGACTAGTCCCTACAATGAGCAGTTCTTC
.,16,TRBJ2-1,TRBD2,TRBV6-2/TRBV6-3,CASSYDLASGYNEQFF,TGTGCCAGCAGTTACGACCTGGCTAGCGGGTACAATGAGCAGTTCTTC
.,15,TRBJ1-4,TRBD1,TRBV13,CASSTRQGANEKLFF,TGTGCCAGCAGCACGCGACAGGGTGCTAATGAAAAACTGTTTTTT